Sequencing of this T cell receptor beta chain was carried out in a study of tumor-infiltrating lymphocytes in glioblastoma multiforme. With regard to this clonotype: The antigen remains undetermined. This may be a read error, as it is one base from a much larger clone.

CDR3 length: 13 residues. Germline V gene sequence: CDR1 LNHDA, CDR2 SQIVND (reference sequence). Trimming removed 5 bases from V and 6 bases from J, with 13 bases in between. TCR beta libraries were built from RNA through three nested multiplex PCR rounds using modified ARM-PCR. TCRB-specific cDNA synthesis used 0.4 to 0.55 ug of total RNA. These TCRB libraries lack any described unique molecular identifiers. MiXCR, run by TCRdb on the multiplex PCR reads, gives a single entry per CDR3 protein. Found here are around 15,000 distinct CDR3 sequences, approximately 71% of them singletons; the top ten hold roughly 52%. Study observations and caveats: Unequal TCR RNA per T cell might skew measured clone sizes. Only one glioblastoma patient had TCR and mutation analysis.

The source is a male donor with glioblastoma. Source material: brain tumor tissue. The rearrangement links TRBV19 to TRBJ1-1; no firm D call. This chain's CDR3 is CASSVGGYAEAFF. The CDR3 DNA is TGTGCCAGTAGTGTGGGAGGGTACGCTGAAGCTTTCTTT.